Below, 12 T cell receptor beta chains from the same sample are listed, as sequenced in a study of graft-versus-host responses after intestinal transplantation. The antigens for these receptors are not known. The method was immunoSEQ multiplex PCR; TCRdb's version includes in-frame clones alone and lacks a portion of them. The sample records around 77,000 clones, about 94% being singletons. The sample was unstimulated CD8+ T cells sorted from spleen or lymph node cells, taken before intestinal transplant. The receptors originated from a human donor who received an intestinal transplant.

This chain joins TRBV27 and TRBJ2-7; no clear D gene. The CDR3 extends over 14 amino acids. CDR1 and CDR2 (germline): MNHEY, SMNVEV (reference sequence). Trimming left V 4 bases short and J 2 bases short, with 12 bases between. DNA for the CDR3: TGTGCCAGCAGTTCCCTGAGGTTCACCTACGAGCAGTACTTC. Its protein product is CASSSLRFTYEQYF.

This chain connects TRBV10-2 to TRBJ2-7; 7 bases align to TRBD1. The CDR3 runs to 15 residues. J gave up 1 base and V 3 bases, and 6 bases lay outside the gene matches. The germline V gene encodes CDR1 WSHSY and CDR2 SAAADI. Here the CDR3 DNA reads TGCGCCAGCAGTGATCCCTGGGACAGTTCCTACGAGCAGTACTTC. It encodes CASSDPWDSSYEQYF.

CDR3 loop: CASSLTSGESETQYF. CDR3 coding DNA: TGTGCCAGCAGCTTAACTAGCGGGGAGTCAGAGACCCAGTACTTC. J is TRBJ2-5 and V is TRBV7-9; TRBD2 agrees at 10 bases. V gave up 2 bases and J gave up 4 bases; unmatched junction bases: 4. Germline V gene lookup returns CDR1 SEHNR and CDR2 FQNEAQ (reference sequence). The CDR3 is 15 amino acids.

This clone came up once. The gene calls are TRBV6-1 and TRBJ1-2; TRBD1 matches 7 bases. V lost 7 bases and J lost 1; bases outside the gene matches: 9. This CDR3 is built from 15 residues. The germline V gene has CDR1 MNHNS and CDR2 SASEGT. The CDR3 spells CASTPDRRRNYGYTF. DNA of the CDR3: TGTGCCAGCACTCCGGACAGGAGACGTAACTATGGCTACACCTTC.

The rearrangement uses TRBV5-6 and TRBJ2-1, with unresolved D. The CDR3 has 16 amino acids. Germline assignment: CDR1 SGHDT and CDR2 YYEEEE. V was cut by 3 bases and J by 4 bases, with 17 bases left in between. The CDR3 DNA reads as TGTGCCAGCAGCTCTGTACGCAGGTCTATGTACAATGAGCAGTTCTTC. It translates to CASSSVRRSMYNEQFF.

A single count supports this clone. The CDR3 protein is CASSTREYEQFF. The CDR3 DNA follows: TGTGCCAGCAGTACCCGAGAATATGAGCAGTTCTTC. The rearrangement links TRBV2 to TRBJ2-1; D not certain. V was cut by 5 bases and J by 8 bases, with 10 bases left in between. CDR3 size: 12 residues. CDR1 is SNHLY, CDR2 FYNNEI, per germline.

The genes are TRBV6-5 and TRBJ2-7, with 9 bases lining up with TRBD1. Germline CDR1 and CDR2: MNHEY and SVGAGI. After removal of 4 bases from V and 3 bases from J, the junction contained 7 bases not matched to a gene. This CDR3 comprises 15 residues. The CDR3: CASSSPGQGDYEQYF. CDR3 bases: TGTGCCAGCAGTTCACCGGGACAGGGAGACTACGAGCAGTACTTC.

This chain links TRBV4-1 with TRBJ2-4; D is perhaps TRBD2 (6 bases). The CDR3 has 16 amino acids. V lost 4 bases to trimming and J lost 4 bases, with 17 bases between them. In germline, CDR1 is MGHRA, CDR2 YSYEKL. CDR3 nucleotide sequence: TGCGCCAGCAGCCCCCCCTGGAGGGAGAGGAAAAACATTCAGTACTTC. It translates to CASSPPWRERKNIQYF.

CDR3 loop: CASMELESYEQYF. The CDR3, as DNA: TGCGCCAGCATGGAGCTGGAGTCCTACGAGCAGTACTTC. The chain employs TRBV10-2 and TRBJ2-7; D remains unclear. Germline V gene sequence: CDR1 WSHSY, CDR2 SAAADI. Between the trimmed V and J ends, which lost 7 bases and 1 base, there was a span of 11 bases. This CDR3 has 13 amino acids.

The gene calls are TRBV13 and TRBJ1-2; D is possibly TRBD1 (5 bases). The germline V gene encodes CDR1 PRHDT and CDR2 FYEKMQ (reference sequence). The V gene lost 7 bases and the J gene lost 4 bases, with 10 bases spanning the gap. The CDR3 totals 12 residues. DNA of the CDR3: TGTGCCAGCACCAGGGAATCCTATGGCTACACCTTC. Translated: CASTRESYGYTF.

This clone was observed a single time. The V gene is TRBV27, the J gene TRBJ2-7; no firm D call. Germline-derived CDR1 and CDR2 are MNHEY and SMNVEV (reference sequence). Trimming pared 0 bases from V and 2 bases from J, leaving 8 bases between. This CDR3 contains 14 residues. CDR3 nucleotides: TGTGCCAGCAGTTTATCAGGGCGAACCTACGAGCAGTACTTC. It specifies CASSLSGRTYEQYF.

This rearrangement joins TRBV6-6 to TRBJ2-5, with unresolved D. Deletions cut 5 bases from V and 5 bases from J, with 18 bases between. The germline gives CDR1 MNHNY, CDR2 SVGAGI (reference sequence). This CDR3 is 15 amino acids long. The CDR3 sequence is CASSPLNFARETQYF. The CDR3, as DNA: TGTGCCAGCAGTCCCCTTAATTTCGCAAGGGAGACCCAGTACTTC.